The 27 T cell receptor beta chains below were found in one sample sequenced in a study of T cells after yellow fever vaccination. Each CDR3 protein gets one entry after TCRdb re-called the 5' RACE reads with MiXCR. Counted here are 500,000 to 650,000 distinct CDR3 sequences, around 12% occurring once; the ten biggest clones make up 14% to 15%. This specimen consisted of PBMCs, obtained on the day of the yellow fever booster vaccination. The source is a man aged 25 to 40 who received the YFV17D yellow fever vaccine.

A few counts support this clonotype. The J gene is TRBJ2-3, the V gene TRBV20-1; weak D call: TRBD1 (5 bases). This CDR3 spans 16 amino acids. Germline V gene data show CDR1 as DFQATT and CDR2 as SNEGSKA (reference sequence). The ends were cut back, 0 bases at V and 1 base at J, with 14 bases in the middle. CDR3 nucleotide sequence: TGCAGTGCTAGAGATCAAGGGGTTGGGGGCACAGATACGCAGTATTTT. As protein: CSARDQGVGGTDTQYF.

The chain carries TRBV20-1 and TRBJ1-5, with 9 bases matching TRBD1. The CDR3 runs 15 residues. J gave up 7 bases and V 2 bases, and 9 bases lay outside the gene matches. Germline V gene lookup returns CDR1 DFQATT and CDR2 SNEGSKA (reference sequence). DNA for the CDR3: TGCAGTGCTAGAATCTTAACAGGGGGCGCCCAGCCCCAGCATTTT. Translation gives CSARILTGGAQPQHF.

The chain employs TRBV18 and TRBJ2-7; 9 bases fit TRBD2. This CDR3 is 15 amino acids long. Germline CDR1 is KGHSH and CDR2 is LQKENI. V lost 1 base to trimming and J lost 5 bases; unmatched junction nucleotides: 6. The CDR3: CASSPRASGNHEQYF. CDR3 nucleotide sequence: TGTGCCAGCTCACCACGGGCTAGCGGGAACCACGAGCAGTACTTC.

This clonotype was seen only a few times. V is TRBV7-2 and J is TRBJ1-2, with a tentative D call TRBD1 (5 bases). Germline CDR1 SGHTA, CDR2 FQGNSA. V lost 4 bases and J 4 bases, leaving 16 bases between the germline ends. The CDR3 is 15 amino acids. CDR3 region: CASSSGGLESYGYTF. In nucleotides, the CDR3 is TGTGCCAGCAGCTCGGGGGGACTGGAGAGCTATGGCTACACCTTC. Together with reference TRBV7-2 and TRBJ1-2, the CDR3 gives the full variable domain: GAGVSQSPSNKVTEKGKDVELRCDPISGHTALYWYRQSLGQGLEFLIYFQGNSAPDKSGLPSDRFSAERTGGSVSTLTIQRTQQEDSAVYLCASSSGGLESYGYTFGSGTRLTVV.

This rearrangement joins TRBV24-1 to TRBJ2-7; the match to TRBD1 covers 10 bases. The J segment lost 8 bases and the V segment lost 3 bases, leaving 6 bases of the junction unmatched. CDR1 is KGHDR, CDR2 SFDVKD, per germline. The CDR3 consists of 14 residues. CDR3 coding DNA: TGTGCCACCAGTGATCCCGGGACAGGGGCAAAGCAGTACTTC. Protein sequence: CATSDPGTGAKQYF.

This clonotype was recorded a few times. The chain recombines TRBV3-1 with TRBJ2-7; 13 bases align to TRBD2. CDR3 length equals 13 residues. Germline CDR1 reads LGHDT; CDR2 reads YNNKEL (reference sequence). V was clipped by 4 bases and J by 6 bases; unmatched bases: 0. The CDR3 region has the DNA TGTGCCAGCAGCCGGACTAGCGGGAGCGAGCAGTACTTC. Protein sequence: CASSRTSGSEQYF.

The rearrangement uses TRBV6-5 and TRBJ2-7; D is possibly TRBD1 or TRBD2 (6 bases each). In germline, CDR1 is MNHEY, CDR2 SVGAGI. The CDR3 extends over 15 amino acids. Deletions cut 2 bases from V and 4 bases from J, with 15 bases between. This chain's CDR3 is CASSYPGGPGYEQYF. The CDR3 DNA sequence: TGTGCCAGCAGTTACCCTGGGGGGCCCGGATACGAGCAGTACTTC.

This chain joins TRBV7-9 and TRBJ2-1; 10 bases align to TRBD2. With V trimmed by 2 bases and J by 8 bases, 12 bases remained unmatched. This CDR3 is 17 amino acids long. Germline values: CDR1 SEHNR, CDR2 FQNEAQ (reference sequence). The CDR3 DNA reads as TGTGCCAGCAGCTTATTGATAAGCGGGAGGGCCGGGGATGAGCAGTTCTTC. It codes for CASSLLISGRAGDEQFF. The whole variable domain, remainder taken from reference TRBV7-9 and TRBJ2-1, is DTGVSQNPRHKITKRGQNVTFRCDPISEHNRLYWYRQTLGQGPEFLTYFQNEAQLEKSRLLSDRFSAERPKGSFSTLEIQRTEQGDSAMYLCASSLLISGRAGDEQFFGPGTRLTVL.

This clonotype was found a few times. This sequence joins TRBV20-1 and TRBJ2-7, with TRBD2 identical over 11 bases. V lost 6 bases to trimming and J lost 7 bases; unmatched junction nucleotides: 11. The CDR3 has 14 amino acids. Germline CDR1 reads DFQATT; CDR2 reads SNEGSKA (reference sequence). For the CDR3, the DNA is TGCAGTGCCTCTCGGACTAGCGGGTGGGGGGAGCAGTACTTC. Translated, it gives CSASRTSGWGEQYF.

This chain joins TRBV6-4 and TRBJ2-3; D not resolved. This CDR3 is built from 13 residues. CDR1 is MRHNA, CDR2 SNTAGT, per germline. V lost 6 bases and J 9 bases, leaving 16 bases between the germline ends. As DNA, the CDR3 is TGTGCCAGCAGCGAGGCGAGCGTTGGAACGCAGTATTTT. It codes for CASSEASVGTQYF.

This clonotype has a handful of counts. The chain joins TRBV30 to TRBJ2-4, with D unresolved. From germline, CDR1 is GTSNPN and CDR2 SVGIG (reference sequence). The CDR3 covers 15 residues. V was clipped by 7 bases and J by 0 bases, with 16 bases between them. CDR3 region: CASTSDGLAKNIQYF. The CDR3 DNA follows: TGTGCCTCTACCTCTGACGGGTTAGCCAAAAACATTCAGTACTTC.

This clonotype was recorded at least ten times. This chain uses TRBV11-2 with TRBJ2-3, with 7 bases lining up with TRBD1. Germline assignment: CDR1 SGHAT and CDR2 FQNNGV. The CDR3 contains 14 residues. The ends lost 7 bases at V and 2 bases at J; junction bases unmatched: 6. CDR3: CASISRGPTDTQYF. CDR3 sequence (DNA): TGTGCCAGCATCTCGAGGGGGCCCACAGATACGCAGTATTTT.

This clonotype was observed a handful of times. This chain links TRBV24-1 with TRBJ2-5; D is perhaps TRBD1 (6 bases). The CDR3 runs to 15 residues. V was pared by 3 bases and J by 7 bases, with 17 bases between. Germline CDR1 reads KGHDR; CDR2 reads SFDVKD. CDR3: CATSDGRDIKGTQYF. CDR3 in DNA: TGTGCCACCAGTGATGGCCGGGACATAAAAGGGACCCAGTACTTC.

This clonotype appeared many times. V is TRBV29-1 and J is TRBJ2-7; D is uncertain. The germline V gene has CDR1 SQVTM and CDR2 ANQGSEA. The CDR3 spans 13 residues. V was clipped by 5 bases and J by 6 bases, with 17 bases between them. The CDR3 is CSVRARVRGEQYF. DNA for the CDR3: TGCAGCGTTAGGGCTCGGGTTAGAGGCGAGCAGTACTTC.

The CDR3 DNA is TGCAGTGCTAGAGGCCTCCAAGAGACCCAGTACTTC. It is translated as CSARGLQETQYF. J is TRBJ2-5 and V is TRBV20-1, with D hard to call. The CDR3 is 12 residues long. Between the trimmed V and J ends, which lost 1 base and 1 base, there was a span of 4 bases. Germline loops: CDR1 DFQATT, CDR2 SNEGSKA (reference sequence).

This clonotype was counted between two and nine times. J is TRBJ2-7 and V is TRBV7-8; 9 bases match TRBD1. V lost 1 base and J lost 7; bases outside the gene matches: 8. CDR3 size: 15 residues. From germline, CDR1 is SGHVS and CDR2 FQNEAQ. CDR3 sequence reads: CASSLEQGASREQYF. CDR3 in DNA: TGTGCCAGCAGCTTAGAACAGGGGGCCTCTCGAGAGCAGTACTTC.

The chain is built from TRBV28 and TRBJ2-1, with D perhaps TRBD2 (6 bases). V lost 3 bases, J lost 0 bases, and 12 bases lay in between. CDR1 MDHEN and CDR2 SYDVKM come from the germline V gene. The CDR3 runs to 16 residues. The CDR3 coding sequence is TGTGCCAGCAGTTTCCGTGCGGGGAGCTCCTACAATGAGCAGTTCTTC. This sequence encodes CASSFRAGSSYNEQFF.

This chain uses TRBV20-1 with TRBJ2-5; TRBD2 matches at 7 bases. Unmatched junction bases numbered 13, after V lost 8 bases and J lost 1 base. Germline lookup yields CDR1 DFQATT and CDR2 SNEGSKA (reference sequence). The CDR3 loop spans 15 amino acids. The DNA of the CDR3 is TGCAGTTCCTCCATGGAAGCGGGGTTCCAAGAGACCCAGTACTTC. Its translation is CSSSMEAGFQETQYF.

The chain recombines TRBV28 with TRBJ2-1, with TRBD2 as a possible D gene (6 bases). V was trimmed by 6 bases and J by 6 bases, leaving 12 bases between them. Germline values: CDR1 MDHEN, CDR2 SYDVKM. This CDR3 spans 13 amino acids. CDR3 DNA: TGTGCCAGCAGCGGGGACTCGCGCAATGAGCAGTTCTTC. Residues: CASSGDSRNEQFF.

V gene TRBV12-3 or TRBV12-4 combines with J gene TRBJ1-2, with D hard to call. V lost 6 bases and J 13 bases, leaving 18 bases between the germline ends. The CDR3 extends over 12 amino acids. In nucleotides, the CDR3 is TGTGCCAGCAGCATGGTGGCCCTTCCCCCCACCTTC. It encodes CASSMVALPPTF.

This clonotype has a handful of counts. The chain recombines TRBV5-1 with TRBJ2-7, with 9 bases that match TRBD1. V lost 6 bases, J lost 1 base, and 5 bases stayed unmatched. Per the germline V gene, CDR1 is SGHRS and CDR2 is YFSETQ. CDR3 size: 14 residues. This CDR3 reads CASNDRGGSYEQYF. The CDR3 DNA follows: TGCGCCAGCAACGACAGGGGGGGATCCTACGAGCAGTACTTC.

This clonotype was picked up a small number of times. The V and J genes are TRBV29-1 and TRBJ2-5, with TRBD2 matching over 7 bases. In germline, CDR1 is SQVTM, CDR2 ANQGSEA. With V trimmed by 5 bases and J by 2 bases, 5 bases remained unmatched. The CDR3 is 13 residues long. The CDR3 is CSVLAAGQETQYF. The CDR3 coding sequence is TGCAGCGTTCTCGCAGCGGGACAAGAGACCCAGTACTTC. Full variable domain (missing parts from reference TRBV29-1 and TRBJ2-5): SAVISQKPSRDICQRGTSLTIQCQVDSQVTMMFWYRQQPGQSLTLIATANQGSEATYESGFVIDKFPISRPNLTFSTLTVSNMSPEDSSIYLCSVLAAGQETQYFGPGTRLLVL.

V gene TRBV19 combines with J gene TRBJ2-2, with 9 bases fitting TRBD1. The ends lost 4 bases at V and 4 bases at J; junction bases unmatched: 10. CDR3 length: 17 amino acids. Germline assignment: CDR1 LNHDA and CDR2 SQIVND (reference sequence). The CDR3 region has the DNA TGTGCCAGTAGTACTACCGACAGGGGGTGGACCACCGGGGAGCTGTTTTTT. It translates to CASSTTDRGWTTGELFF. Full variable domain (outside the CDR3, taken from reference TRBV19 and TRBJ2-2): DGGITQSPKYLFRKEGQNVTLSCEQNLNHDAMYWYRQDPGQGLRLIYYSQIVNDFQKGDIAEGYSVSREKKESFPLTVTSAQKNPTAFYLCASSTTDRGWTTGELFFGEGSRLTVL.

This clonotype was picked up a small number of times. The V call is TRBV7-2, the J call TRBJ1-2, with 11 bases that match TRBD1. The trim removed 5 bases at V and 1 base at J, leaving 6 bases unmatched. Germline V CDR1 and CDR2: SGHTA, FQGNSA. The CDR3 totals 16 residues. For the CDR3, the DNA is TGTGCCAGCAGCGCCGGGACAGGGGGTAATAACTATGGCTACACCTTC. This translates into CASSAGTGGNNYGYTF.

V is TRBV28 and J is TRBJ2-3; TRBD2 matches 7 bases. This CDR3 is 12 amino acids long. Looked up from germline, CDR1 is MDHEN and CDR2 is SYDVKM. Unmatched junction bases numbered 1, after V lost 8 bases and J lost 2 bases. CDR3 coding DNA: TGTGCCAGCGGGAGGGCCACAGATACGCAGTATTTT. It specifies CASGRATDTQYF.

This chain links TRBV5-1 with TRBJ2-5; D is possibly TRBD1 (5 bases). The CDR3 extends over 13 amino acids. Germline V gives CDR1 SGHRS, CDR2 YFSETQ. Trimming shortened V by 2 bases and J by 3 bases, and 8 bases separated the two germline ends. CDR3 amino acids: CASSFQTEETQYF. CDR3 DNA sequence: TGCGCCAGCAGCTTCCAGACAGAAGAGACCCAGTACTTC.

This chain links TRBV6-1 with TRBJ2-7; 11 bases align to TRBD1. The CDR3 contains 16 residues. Germline V gives CDR1 MNHNS, CDR2 SASEGT. Unmatched junction bases numbered 8, after V lost 5 bases and J lost 2 bases. DNA for the CDR3: TGTGCCAGCAGTACAAACCGGGACAGGGGGACCTACGAGCAGTACTTC. This codes for CASSTNRDRGTYEQYF.